The T cell receptor (beta chain) described here comes from a study of early T cells in non-severe SARS-CoV-2 infection (dated by TCRdb to the early 2020s). In the study overall: TCR sequencing used bulk RNA from unsorted whole blood, so alpha and beta chains could not be paired.

V sheds 4 bases and J sheds 2 bases, leaving 7 bases between their ends. The germline V gene supplies CDR1 SGHTA and CDR2 FQGNSA. The cysteine opens and the phenylalanine closes a CDR3 of 13 amino acids. Only the CDR3 DNA stays, 39 bases, in frame from base 1. The investigation overall reported the following: Matching against VDJdb was skewed toward anti-spike CD8 responses, likely underestimated virus-specific expansions, and missed private and CD4 specificities.

Libraries were prepared through 5' RACE. Sequencing was carried out with a NextSeq 500. Unique molecular identifiers were attached to individual cDNA molecules in the TCR library protocol so that sequencing error and PCR bias could be corrected. Both TCR alpha and beta chains were sequenced, and tight co-correlation was observed between alpha and beta sequence abundances in each sample. The published analysis was carried out like this. Decombinator V4 was used to annotate the V gene, J gene and CDR3 of the TCR sequences. TCRs were defined as expanded if a significant change between any two time points was detected under a Poisson model with p below 0.0001. TCR abundances were normalised to the total number of TCRs sequenced per sample and were expressed as counts per million. TRAV1-2 paired with TRAJ12, TRAJ20 or TRAJ33 defined MAIT TCRs, while TRAV10 paired with TRAJ18 defined iNKT TCRs. VDJdb, accessed 1 November 2021, was searched for CMV, EBV and SARS-CoV-2 annotated TCRs, with TCRs annotated for multiple antigens excluded. Clones were called with MiXCR by TCRdb after fastp trimmed the public reads at Q25, and only in-frame beta chains were retained. Each record represents a unique CDR3 protein, reported with the most common genes and DNA among its rows. The V and J calls come from TCRdb's annotation, not from the publication. The sample profile shows more than 70,000 distinct CDR3 sequences; around an eighth of them were found once. Jointly, the top ten make up over 6.5% of the sample.

The table lists this clonotype with a few counts. The target of this receptor is not known. No per-base quality is available; no much larger clone lies one base away. This was a case-control study nested in a cohort of healthcare workers in London, UK, who had nasopharyngeal swab PCR tests and blood samples taken every week. Healthcare workers were enrolled in the week of the UK lockdown, from 23 to 31 March 2020, and were followed every week for up to roughly 16 weeks. The rearrangement joined TRBV7-2 to TRBJ2-3, with TRBD1 as a weak D call on 5 bases. Sequencing used whole blood. This clonotype was sampled from an adult who was a healthcare worker with PCR-confirmed SARS-CoV-2 infection or an uninfected control (not recorded which). The CDR3 corresponds to CASSSDNTDTQYF. The base sequence is TGTGCCAGCAGCTCGGACAACACAGATACGCAGTATTTT.